Below, 29 T cell receptor beta chains from the same sample are listed, as sequenced in a study of shared clonotypes between healthy human individuals. Assay: immunoSEQ multiplex PCR; the TCRdb copy retains only in-frame clones and omits some. The sample yields about 2 million clones, approximately 95% seen once. The sample consisted of naive CD4+ T cells sorted from blood. The sample's subset: CD45RA+ positively selected. Receptors were obtained from a man younger than 35 in good health.

About this clone itself: This sample also contains other DNA sequences that code for the same CDR3. V gene TRBV6-5 combines with J gene TRBJ1-3, with D perhaps matching TRBD1 (5 bases). The CDR3 has 15 residues. Looked up from germline, CDR1 is MNHEY and CDR2 is SVGAGI. V was clipped by 0 bases and J by 4 bases, with 10 bases between them. This chain's CDR3 is CASSYSGGTGNTIYF. CDR3 nucleotides: TGTGCCAGCAGTTACTCCGGGGGTACAGGAAACACCATATATTTT.

V and J are TRBV14 and TRBJ2-1; 11 nucleotides match TRBD2. The ends lost 1 base at V and 8 bases at J; junction bases unmatched: 7. The length of the CDR3 is 16 residues. The germline V gene encodes CDR1 SGHDN and CDR2 FVKESK. Written as DNA, the CDR3 is TGTGCCAGCAGCCAAGGGCCGGCTAGCGGGGGGTATGAGCAGTTCTTC. This sequence encodes CASSQGPASGGYEQFF. Full variable domain (remainder filled in from reference TRBV14 and TRBJ2-1): EAGVTQFPSHSVIEKGQTVTLRCDPISGHDNLYWYRRVMGKEIKFLLHFVKESKQDESGMPNNRFLAERTGGTYSTLKVQPAELEDSGVYFCASSQGPASGGYEQFFGPGTRLTVL.

V usage is TRBV5-1 and J usage is TRBJ1-2; possible D gene TRBD1, 6 bases. The V gene's germline CDR1 is SGHRS and CDR2 YFSETQ. Between the trimmed V and J ends, which lost 4 bases and 8 bases, there was a span of 12 bases. The CDR3 runs to 12 residues. The CDR3, as DNA: TGCGCCAGCAGCGTTGACGGGGGCGGCTACACCTTC. Its protein is CASSVDGGGYTF.

The chain links TRBV7-2 to TRBJ1-2; tentative D call: TRBD1 (6 bases). This CDR3 spans 14 amino acids. Germline values: CDR1 SGHTA, CDR2 FQGNSA. The germline V and J ends were trimmed by 3 bases and 5 bases, with 13 bases remaining between them. The CDR3 reads CASSFRGVQYGYTF. The CDR3 DNA reads TGTGCCAGCAGCTTCAGGGGAGTCCAATATGGCTACACCTTC. The variable domain in full, with the rest retrieved from reference TRBV7-2 and TRBJ1-2, is GAGVSQSPSNKVTEKGKDVELRCDPISGHTALYWYRQSLGQGLEFLIYFQGNSAPDKSGLPSDRFSAERTGGSVSTLTIQRTQQEDSAVYLCASSFRGVQYGYTFGSGTRLTVV.

This clone was detected ten times or more. The genes are TRBV7-9 and TRBJ1-6; D call uncertain. Trimming pared 5 bases from V and 8 bases from J, leaving 13 bases between. The CDR3 has 14 amino acids. The germline gives CDR1 SEHNR, CDR2 FQNEAQ (reference sequence). The CDR3 nucleotides are TGTGCCAGCAGCCTAACGGGAGGTTATTCACCCCTCCACTTT. This gives the protein CASSLTGGYSPLHF.

This clone is a singleton in its sample. J is TRBJ2-7 and V is TRBV6-6; 7 bases match TRBD1. The J segment lost 5 bases and the V segment lost 0 bases, leaving 4 bases of the junction unmatched. This CDR3 is 14 amino acids long. Germline CDR1 and CDR2: MNHNY and SVGAGI (reference sequence). The CDR3 here is CASSYSRQGNEQYF. The CDR3 nucleotides read TGTGCCAGCAGTTACTCGAGACAGGGCAACGAGCAGTACTTC.

The count of this clone is one. This chain uses TRBV7-9 with TRBJ1-4; the D is unclear. This CDR3 comprises 15 residues. Per the germline V gene, CDR1 is SEHNR and CDR2 is FQNEAQ (reference sequence). V lost 1 base and J lost 8, with 14 bases in between. For the CDR3, the DNA is TGTGCCAGCAGCTTAGGGGAAACGGGAGGAGAAAAACTGTTTTTT. Encoded protein: CASSLGETGGEKLFF.

This clone was observed a single time. The chain has TRBV9 and TRBJ2-2, with D unresolved. CDR3 length equals 12 residues. The ends were cut back, 5 bases at V and 7 bases at J, with 9 bases in the middle. Germline loops: CDR1 SGDLS, CDR2 YYNGEE. The CDR3 DNA reads as TGTGCCAGCAGAACTCTAGGCGGGGAGCTGTTTTTT. Translation: CASRTLGGELFF.

The chain carries TRBV28 and TRBJ2-3, with 10 bases identical to TRBD1. This CDR3 region has 14 residues. Trimming cost V 10 bases and J 3 bases; bases outside gene matches: 7. Germline loops: CDR1 MDHEN, CDR2 SYDVKM. The CDR3 region has the DNA TGTGCCATCCGGACAGGGGGTTGGACAGATACGCAGTATTTT. It yields the protein CAIRTGGWTDTQYF.

The chain uses TRBV5-6 and TRBJ2-5, with TRBD1 matching 9 bases. The junction had 8 bases not matched to a gene; V was cut back by 6 bases and J by 5 bases. Germline assignment: CDR1 SGHDT and CDR2 YYEEEE. The CDR3 contains 14 residues. CDR3 sequence (DNA): TGTGCCAGCAACTTACAGGGGGCCTGGGAGACCCAGTACTTC. Its protein product is CASNLQGAWETQYF.

The chain couples TRBV2 to TRBJ1-1, with 7 bases that match TRBD1. The V gene's germline CDR1 is SNHLY and CDR2 FYNNEI. The CDR3 consists of 13 residues. V was clipped by 10 bases and J by 0 bases; unmatched bases: 5. CDR3 protein: CATRTGLNTEAFF. The CDR3 DNA sequence: TGTGCCACCCGGACAGGACTGAACACTGAAGCTTTCTTT.

The chain combines TRBV2 with TRBJ1-6; TRBD1 aligns across 10 bases. Germline lookup yields CDR1 SNHLY and CDR2 FYNNEI. Trimming took 5 bases from V and 0 from J; bases not matched to a gene: 7. There are 18 residues in the CDR3. The CDR3 loop reads CASSLRDRGSSYNSPLHF. In nucleotides, the CDR3 is TGTGCCAGCAGTCTCCGGGACAGGGGAAGCTCCTATAATTCACCCCTCCACTTT.

This chain uses TRBV2 with TRBJ1-4, with D uncertain. This CDR3 spans 13 amino acids. Trimming stripped 7 bases from V and 6 bases from J, with 12 bases between. Germline V lookup: CDR1 SNHLY, CDR2 FYNNEI. The DNA for the CDR3 is TGTGCCAGCACCGCAGGAGTCTATGAAAAACTGTTTTTT. Residues: CASTAGVYEKLFF.

The rearrangement uses TRBV27 and TRBJ1-5; 7 positions agree with TRBD1. Germline values: CDR1 MNHEY, CDR2 SMNVEV (reference sequence). The CDR3 consists of 14 residues. The V and J ends lost 5 bases and 7 bases, in that order; junction bases with no gene match: 8. The CDR3 nucleotides are TGTGCCAGCAGTCCCTTGACAGGGACACAGCCCCAGCATTTT. Translation: CASSPLTGTQPQHF.

The V gene is TRBV18, the J gene TRBJ2-3; 7 bases line up with TRBD2. Looked up from germline, CDR1 is KGHSH and CDR2 is LQKENI. V was clipped by 6 bases and J by 2 bases; unmatched bases: 26. This CDR3 comprises 21 residues. The CDR3 DNA follows: TGTGCCAGCTCTCGCTTCTCCGGGACTAACCTAGTTGAGCGGGCCACAGATACGCAGTATTTT. It translates to CASSRFSGTNLVERATDTQYF.

The chain is built from TRBV6-5 and TRBJ2-7; 8 nucleotides line up with TRBD1. CDR1 MNHEY and CDR2 SVGAGI come from the germline V gene. The length of the CDR3 is 15 residues. Germline trimming cut 4 bases from V and 0 bases from J; bases unmatched to any gene: 5. For the CDR3, the DNA is TGTGCCAGCAGTTCCCCGGGACAGGTCTCCTACGAGCAGTACTTC. Its translation: CASSSPGQVSYEQYF.

Remarks on this clone: A much larger clone is a single base away; this may be a read error. The chain couples TRBV5-1 to TRBJ1-6, with TRBD1 identical over 10 bases. V lost 4 bases to trimming and J lost 10 bases; unmatched junction nucleotides: 8. The CDR3 is 15 residues long. Germline loops: CDR1 SGHRS, CDR2 YFSETQ. The CDR3 bases are TGCGCCAGCAGCCGGACCGGGACAGGGGAGTCACCCCTCCACTTT. Amino acid sequence: CASSRTGTGESPLHF.

The chain employs TRBV6-1 and TRBJ1-1; D unclear. The CDR3 is made up of 11 amino acids. The V gene's germline CDR1 is MNHNS and CDR2 SASEGT. V was trimmed by 5 bases and J by 7 bases, leaving 8 bases between them. The CDR3 spells CASSFRNEAFF. The CDR3 DNA follows: TGTGCCAGCAGTTTCAGGAATGAAGCTTTCTTT.

The chain joins TRBV6-1 to TRBJ2-3; no reliable D call. The CDR3 covers 11 residues. Germline V CDR1 and CDR2: MNHNS, SASEGT. V gave up 7 bases and J gave up 5 bases, with 7 bases separating them. CDR3 amino acids: CASINEDTQYF. The CDR3 region has the DNA TGTGCCAGCATTAACGAAGATACGCAGTATTTT.

The chain links TRBV4-3 to TRBJ2-7; D is perhaps TRBD1 (6 bases). With 4 bases removed from V and 6 bases from J, the gap between germline ends came to 13 bases. CDR1 is LGHNA and CDR2 is YSLEER in the germline V gene. The CDR3 contains 13 residues. The CDR3 DNA follows: TGCGCCAGCAGCCTTCGGCAAGGGGGCGAGCAGTACTTC. Residues: CASSLRQGGEQYF.

As DNA, the CDR3 is TGTGCCAGCAGCTTAGTAAAGCGGGAGGAAGCAGATACGCAGTATTTT. Protein: CASSLVKREEADTQYF. The V and J genes are TRBV7-9 and TRBJ2-3, with 9 nucleotides matching TRBD2. Looked up from germline, CDR1 is SEHNR and CDR2 is FQNEAQ (reference sequence). This CDR3 region has 16 residues. After removal of 1 base from V and 4 bases from J, the junction contained 6 bases not matched to a gene.

The gene calls are TRBV9 and TRBJ2-1; no reliable D call. The germline gives CDR1 SGDLS, CDR2 YYNGEE. Trimming pared 0 bases from V and 0 bases from J, leaving 13 bases between. This CDR3 region has 17 residues. The CDR3 loop reads CASSVVWERSSYNEQFF. The CDR3 nucleotides are TGTGCCAGCAGCGTAGTATGGGAAAGGAGCTCCTACAATGAGCAGTTCTTC.

This clone was seen a single time. The V gene is TRBV30, the J gene TRBJ1-2, with a tentative D call TRBD1 (6 bases). V shed 3 bases and J shed 0 bases, with 14 bases lying between them. The CDR3 spans 15 residues. From germline, CDR1 is GTSNPN and CDR2 SVGIG (reference sequence). CDR3 in DNA: TGTGCCTGGAGCCTAGGGGGGGGCCCTAACTATGGCTACACCTTC. Translation gives CAWSLGGGPNYGYTF.

In DNA, the CDR3 is TGTGCCATCAGTGCTGGCAGCCCGAACACCGGGGAGCTGTTTTTT. Protein product: CAISAGSPNTGELFF. V usage is TRBV10-3 and J usage is TRBJ2-2; D is uncertain. The V end lost 4 bases, the J end lost 0 bases, and 9 bases lay between the germline ends. The CDR3 extends over 15 amino acids. Germline V gives CDR1 ENHRY, CDR2 SYGVKD.

Details on this clone: Other nucleotide sequences in the sample specify the same CDR3. V and J are TRBV29-1 and TRBJ1-1; D not certain. The length of the CDR3 is 11 residues. Germline assignment: CDR1 SQVTM and CDR2 ANQGSEA. The V gene lost 6 bases and the J gene lost 8 bases, with 13 bases spanning the gap. CDR3 in amino acids: CSVTRGAEAFF. The CDR3, as DNA: TGCAGCGTCACACGGGGAGCAGAAGCTTTCTTT.

This chain's CDR3 is CASSTGRGTETQYF. The CDR3 DNA sequence: TGTGCCAGCAGCACAGGCCGAGGGACGGAGACCCAGTACTTC. The chain carries TRBV6-5 and TRBJ2-5; D tentatively fits TRBD1 or TRBD2 (5 bases each). The germline gives CDR1 MNHEY, CDR2 SVGAGI. The V end was cut by 6 bases, the J end by 5 bases, with 16 bases between. The CDR3 loop spans 14 amino acids.

A remark on this clone: This could be a read error, since a much larger clone is one nucleotide away. Within the sample, other DNA sequences also encode this same CDR3. The chain carries TRBV28 and TRBJ1-6; D is unclear. V lost 2 bases and J 7 bases, leaving 0 bases between the germline ends. CDR3 length: 11 residues. Germline values: CDR1 MDHEN, CDR2 SYDVKM. The CDR3 bases are TGTGCCAGCAGTTTAAATTCACCCCTCCACTTT. Protein sequence: CASSLNSPLHF.

This clone was seen once. The chain has TRBV5-1 and TRBJ2-1, with D perhaps matching TRBD1 (5 bases). V lost 3 bases and J 0 bases, leaving 13 bases between the germline ends. The CDR3 is 16 residues long. CDR1 and CDR2 (germline): SGHRS, YFSETQ. The CDR3 DNA reads TGCGCCAGCAGCTCCGAGACAGTTCTCTCCTACAATGAGCAGTTCTTC. Translating it yields CASSSETVLSYNEQFF.

This chain links TRBV5-6 with TRBJ1-4; D is perhaps TRBD1 (5 bases). The CDR3 loop spans 14 amino acids. Per germline, CDR1 SGHDT and CDR2 YYEEEE. Deletions cut 4 bases from V and 0 bases from J, with 7 bases between. CDR3 coding DNA: TGTGCCAGCAGCCCAGGGACAACTAATGAAAAACTGTTTTTT. This encodes CASSPGTTNEKLFF.